These 18 T cell receptor beta chains came from one sample sequenced in a study of T cell responses to AZD1222 COVID-19 vaccine. The repertoire was sequenced with immunoSEQ multiplex PCR; TCRdb's copy has only in-frame clones and lacks some. The table has approximately 170,000 clones, about 91% seen once. Sequenced here: peripheral blood, sampled 28 days after the second AZD1222 dose. The receptors shown here come from an adult who received the AZD1222 COVID-19 vaccine.

V usage is TRBV9 and J usage is TRBJ1-3; D is unclear. Germline V gene lookup returns CDR1 SGDLS and CDR2 YYNGEE. The CDR3 is 19 amino acids. The V end lost 3 bases, the J end lost 4 bases, and 26 bases lay between the germline ends. In DNA form, the CDR3 reads TGTGCCAGCAGCGCCGAGGGAGGACTAATGAATCGATTAGGAAACACCATATATTTT. Its translation: CASSAEGGLMNRLGNTIYF. The complete variable domain, with remaining parts taken from reference TRBV9 and TRBJ1-3, reads DSGVTQTPKHLITATGQRVTLRCSPRSGDLSVYWYQQSLDQGLQFLIQYYNGEERAKGNILERFSAQQFPDLHSELNLSSLELGDSALYFCASSAEGGLMNRLGNTIYFGEGSWLTVV.

Only one count was recorded for this clone. The CDR3 DNA reads TGTGCCAGCCGGCCAGAAACAGGGTATAACTATGGCTACACCTTC. Translated, it gives CASRPETGYNYGYTF. The rearrangement links TRBV6-4 to TRBJ1-2, with D perhaps TRBD1 (6 bases). Germline loops: CDR1 MRHNA, CDR2 SNTAGT. The CDR3 loop spans 15 amino acids. With 8 bases removed from V and 1 base from J, the gap between germline ends came to 17 bases.

The CDR3 DNA is TGTGCCAGCAGCGACCGGGACACATTTACGACGCAGTACTTC. It is translated as CASSDRDTFTTQYF. V and J are TRBV5-6 and TRBJ2-7; maybe TRBD1 (6 bases). From germline, CDR1 is SGHDT and CDR2 YYEEEE. CDR3 length equals 14 residues. Trimming pared 4 bases from V and 9 bases from J, leaving 20 bases between. Full variable domain (remainder filled in from reference TRBV5-6 and TRBJ2-7): DAGVTQSPTHLIKTRGQQVTLRCSPKSGHDTVSWYQQALGQGPQFIFQYYEEEERQRGNFPDRFSGHQFPNYSSELNVNALLLGDSALYLCASSDRDTFTTQYFGPGTRLTVT.

This chain links TRBV27 with TRBJ2-3; possible D gene TRBD1, 6 bases. Trimming cost V 5 bases and J 1 base, with 16 bases left between them. CDR1 and CDR2 (germline): MNHEY, SMNVEV (reference sequence). The CDR3 contains 16 residues. The CDR3 nucleotides read TGTGCCAGCAGTCTCAGGGGCCGGGGAGGCACAGATACGCAGTATTTT. Its protein product is CASSLRGRGGTDTQYF.

Concerning this clone itself: The junction does not match germline at one end; this may be a read error. The chain joins TRBV7-9 to TRBJ2-3; maybe TRBD2 (6 bases). Germline lookup yields CDR1 SEHNR and CDR2 FQNEAQ (reference sequence). This CDR3 is built from 12 residues. CDR3 amino acids: CASSPRDRVGGF. The DNA of the CDR3 is TGTGCCAGCAGCCCTAGGGATCGGGTCGGGGGTTTT.

The chain employs TRBV23-1 and TRBJ2-5; D call uncertain. TRBV23-1 is marked as an open reading frame, function uncertain. The CDR3 has 16 amino acids. V lost 1 base and J lost 0, with 12 bases in between. As DNA, the CDR3 is TGCGCCAGCAGTCAATGCGGTCCAGGTTACCAAGAGACCCAGTACTTC. The encoded protein is CASSQCGPGYQETQYF.

The chain couples TRBV4-2 to TRBJ2-5, with D unresolved. The CDR3 spans 13 residues. V dropped 2 bases and J dropped 5 bases, with 9 bases sitting between them. Germline-derived CDR1 and CDR2 are LGHNA and YNFKEQ. The CDR3 region is CASSQPGSETQYF. For the CDR3, the DNA is TGTGCCAGCAGCCAACCCGGCAGCGAGACCCAGTACTTC.

The genes are TRBV5-6 and TRBJ2-3; D is unclear. V gave up 2 bases and J gave up 1 base, with 8 bases separating them. CDR1 is SGHDT and CDR2 is YYEEEE in the germline V gene. The CDR3 has 14 amino acids. The CDR3 spells CASSFWVGTDTQYF. The DNA for the CDR3 is TGTGCCAGCAGCTTTTGGGTGGGCACAGATACGCAGTATTTT.

The CDR3 DNA is TGTGCCAGCCACAGCTCTGGGGCCAACGTCCTGACTTTC. Amino acid sequence: CASHSSGANVLTF. The chain uses TRBV12-1 and TRBJ2-6; the D segment call TRBD1 is taken from the table without a DNA check. TRBV12-1 is given as a pseudogene. This CDR3 has 13 residues.

The V and J genes are TRBV3-1 (or the pseudogene TRBV3-2) and TRBJ1-2, with TRBD1 matching 10 bases. This CDR3 is 14 amino acids long. CDR1 is LGHDT and CDR2 is YNNKEL in the germline V gene (reference sequence). V gave up 6 bases and J gave up 2 bases; unmatched junction bases: 3. CDR3 sequence: CASSLTGGNYGYTF. The DNA for the CDR3 is TGTGCCAGCAGTCTGACAGGGGGCAACTATGGCTACACCTTC.

The J gene is TRBJ1-1, the V gene TRBV2; D is possibly TRBD1 (5 bases). The CDR3 has 13 amino acids. Germline V gives CDR1 SNHLY, CDR2 FYNNEI. The V gene lost 10 bases and the J gene lost 1 base, with 13 bases spanning the gap. The CDR3 nucleotides are TGTGCCACCGGGGTGGGGGGGAACACTGAAGCTTTCTTT. Protein: CATGVGGNTEAFF.

CDR3 region: CASSYTSPPETQYF. In DNA form, the CDR3 reads TGTGCCAGCAGTTACACCTCTCCTCCCGAGACCCAGTACTTC. This sequence joins TRBV6-2 or TRBV6-3 and TRBJ2-5; D is undetermined. V was cut by 2 bases and J by 5 bases, with 12 bases left in between. Germline V gene data show CDR1 as MNHEY and CDR2 as SVGEGT. CDR3 size: 14 residues.

V and J are TRBV2 and TRBJ1-2; D uncertain. The CDR3 contains 11 residues. Germline assignment: CDR1 SNHLY and CDR2 FYNNEI. Deletions cut 8 bases from V and 3 bases from J, with 7 bases between. CDR3 nucleotide sequence: TGTGCCAGCGAGGAGGACTATGGCTACACCTTC. Its protein is CASEEDYGYTF.

J is TRBJ2-7 and V is TRBV10-1; 8 nucleotides align to TRBD1. Germline loops: CDR1 WNHNN, CDR2 SYGVQD (reference sequence). After removal of 2 bases from V and 5 bases from J, the junction contained 11 bases not matched to a gene. The CDR3 runs 16 residues. CDR3 sequence: CASSEVGTGGIDEQYF. Here the CDR3 DNA reads TGCGCCAGCAGTGAGGTGGGCACAGGGGGGATCGACGAGCAGTACTTC.

This chain uses TRBV6-5 with TRBJ2-2; no clear D. This CDR3 comprises 15 residues. The V end lost 8 bases, the J end lost 7 bases, and 20 bases lay between the germline ends. In germline, CDR1 is MNHEY, CDR2 SVGAGI. The CDR3: CASLGWHSRFGELFF. CDR3 sequence (DNA): TGTGCCAGCTTAGGCTGGCACAGCAGGTTCGGGGAGCTGTTTTTT.

The J gene is TRBJ1-6, the V gene TRBV15; TRBD1 is a possible D gene (5 bases). The CDR3 is 15 amino acids. Deletions cut 4 bases from V and 9 bases from J, with 16 bases between. CDR1 and CDR2 from the germline V gene are LNHNV and YYDKDF (reference sequence). CDR3 DNA: TGTGCCACCAGCATACGACAGTCGGTCTCTTCACCCCTCCACTTT. Translating gives CATSIRQSVSSPLHF.

As to this clone: One junction end disagrees with the germline gene, perhaps due to a read error. The chain carries TRBV9 and TRBJ2-1; 7 bases agree with TRBD2. This CDR3 region has 15 residues. Germline V CDR1 and CDR2: SGDLS, YYNGEE. CDR3 residues: CASSLKAGGYTEQFF. The CDR3 nucleotides are TGTGCCAGCAGCCTAAAGGCCGGGGGGTACACTGAGCAGTTCTTC.

This chain uses TRBV5-4 with TRBJ2-5, with 8 nucleotides matching TRBD2. V shed 0 bases and J 4 bases; nucleotides not matched to a gene: 2. In germline, CDR1 is SGHNT, CDR2 YYREEE (reference sequence). The CDR3 contains 14 residues. CDR3 nucleotide sequence: TGTGCCAGCAGCTTGGCCGGACTAGCAGAGACCCAGTACTTC. It translates to CASSLAGLAETQYF.